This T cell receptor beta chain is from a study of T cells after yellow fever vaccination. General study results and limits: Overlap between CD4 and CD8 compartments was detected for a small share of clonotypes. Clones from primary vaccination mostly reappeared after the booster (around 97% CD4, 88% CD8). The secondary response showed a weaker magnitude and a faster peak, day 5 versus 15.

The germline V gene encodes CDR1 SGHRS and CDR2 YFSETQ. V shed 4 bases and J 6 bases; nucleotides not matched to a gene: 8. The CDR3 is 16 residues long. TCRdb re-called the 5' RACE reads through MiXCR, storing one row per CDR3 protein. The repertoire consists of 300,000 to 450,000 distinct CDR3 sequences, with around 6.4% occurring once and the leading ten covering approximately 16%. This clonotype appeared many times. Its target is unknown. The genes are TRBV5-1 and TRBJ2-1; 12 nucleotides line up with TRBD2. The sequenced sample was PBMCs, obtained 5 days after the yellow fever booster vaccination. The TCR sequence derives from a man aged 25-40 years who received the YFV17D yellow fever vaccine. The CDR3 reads CASSPTLGLAGNEQFF. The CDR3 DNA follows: TGCGCCAGCAGCCCGACCCTGGGACTAGCGGGCAATGAGCAGTTCTTC.